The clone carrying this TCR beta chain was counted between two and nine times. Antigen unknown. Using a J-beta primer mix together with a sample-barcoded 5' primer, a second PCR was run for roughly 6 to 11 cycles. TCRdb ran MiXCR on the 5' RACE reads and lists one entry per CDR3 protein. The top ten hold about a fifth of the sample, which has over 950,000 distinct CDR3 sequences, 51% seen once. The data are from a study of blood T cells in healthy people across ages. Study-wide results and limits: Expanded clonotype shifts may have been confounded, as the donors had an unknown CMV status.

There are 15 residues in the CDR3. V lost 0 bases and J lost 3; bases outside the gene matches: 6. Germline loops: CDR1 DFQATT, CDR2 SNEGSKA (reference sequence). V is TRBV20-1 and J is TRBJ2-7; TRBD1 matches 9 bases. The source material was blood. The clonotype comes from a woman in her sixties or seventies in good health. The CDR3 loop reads CSARDDRGAVYEQYF. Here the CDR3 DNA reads TGCAGTGCTAGAGATGACAGGGGGGCGGTCTACGAGCAGTACTTC.